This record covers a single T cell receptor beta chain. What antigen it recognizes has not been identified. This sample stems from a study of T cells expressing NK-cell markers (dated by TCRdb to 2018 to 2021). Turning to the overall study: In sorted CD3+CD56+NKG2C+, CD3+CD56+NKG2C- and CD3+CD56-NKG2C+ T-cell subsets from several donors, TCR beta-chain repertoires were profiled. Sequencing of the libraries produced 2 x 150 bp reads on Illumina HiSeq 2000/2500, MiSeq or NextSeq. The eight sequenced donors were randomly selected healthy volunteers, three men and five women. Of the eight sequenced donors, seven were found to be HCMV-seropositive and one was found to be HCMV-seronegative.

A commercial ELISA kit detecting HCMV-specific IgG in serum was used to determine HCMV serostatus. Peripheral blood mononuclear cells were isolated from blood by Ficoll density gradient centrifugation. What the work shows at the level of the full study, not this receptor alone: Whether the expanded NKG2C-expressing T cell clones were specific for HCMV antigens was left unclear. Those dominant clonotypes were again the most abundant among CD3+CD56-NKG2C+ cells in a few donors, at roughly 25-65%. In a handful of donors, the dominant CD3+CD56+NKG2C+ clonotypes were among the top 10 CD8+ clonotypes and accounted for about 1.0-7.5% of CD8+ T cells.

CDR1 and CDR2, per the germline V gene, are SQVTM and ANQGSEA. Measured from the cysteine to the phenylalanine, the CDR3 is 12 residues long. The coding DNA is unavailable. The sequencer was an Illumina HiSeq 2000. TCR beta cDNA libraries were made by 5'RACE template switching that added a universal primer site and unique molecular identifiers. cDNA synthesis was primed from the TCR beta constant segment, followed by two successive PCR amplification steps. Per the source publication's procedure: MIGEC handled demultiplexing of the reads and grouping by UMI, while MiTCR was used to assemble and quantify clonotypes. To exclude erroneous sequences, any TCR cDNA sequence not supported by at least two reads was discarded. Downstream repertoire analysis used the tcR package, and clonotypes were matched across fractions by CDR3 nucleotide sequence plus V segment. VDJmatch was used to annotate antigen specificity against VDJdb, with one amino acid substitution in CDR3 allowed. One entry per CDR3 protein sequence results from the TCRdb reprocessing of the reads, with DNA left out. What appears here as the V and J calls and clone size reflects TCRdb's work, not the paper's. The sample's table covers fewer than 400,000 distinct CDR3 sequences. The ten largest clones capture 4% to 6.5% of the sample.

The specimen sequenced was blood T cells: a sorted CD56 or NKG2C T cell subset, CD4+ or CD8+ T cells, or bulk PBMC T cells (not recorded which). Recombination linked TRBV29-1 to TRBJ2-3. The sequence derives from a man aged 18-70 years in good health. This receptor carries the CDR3 CSVDRGRNTQYF.